What follows describes a single T cell receptor beta chain. The data derive from a study of blood T cell repertoires in COVID-19. Study-level information: From T cells, B-cell-depleted T cells, or PBMCs came the material, which was cDNA or gDNA.

CDR1 and CDR2 from the germline V gene are MNHNS and SASEGT. Germline trimming cut 0 bases from V and 0 bases from J; bases unmatched to any gene: 5. The CDR3 has 16 amino acids. Per the original methods: Quantification of nucleated cells was approximated via reference gene primer amplification. Only in-frame clones appear in the TCRdb table, and some are missing; sequencing was by immunoSEQ multiplex PCR. V, J and clone size reflect that table, while D and trimming were determined from the DNA. Of around 200,000 clones in the sample, about 84% were seen once. The chain recombines TRBV6-1 with TRBJ2-7, with 7 bases matching TRBD2. Source material: PBMCs or T cells enriched from blood (not recorded which). The receptor's source is a man aged 40-55 years with acute COVID-19. The CDR3 protein is CASSEAIGGNSYEQYF. The CDR3 DNA sequence: TGTGCCAGCAGTGAAGCGATCGGGGGGAACTCCTACGAGCAGTACTTC.